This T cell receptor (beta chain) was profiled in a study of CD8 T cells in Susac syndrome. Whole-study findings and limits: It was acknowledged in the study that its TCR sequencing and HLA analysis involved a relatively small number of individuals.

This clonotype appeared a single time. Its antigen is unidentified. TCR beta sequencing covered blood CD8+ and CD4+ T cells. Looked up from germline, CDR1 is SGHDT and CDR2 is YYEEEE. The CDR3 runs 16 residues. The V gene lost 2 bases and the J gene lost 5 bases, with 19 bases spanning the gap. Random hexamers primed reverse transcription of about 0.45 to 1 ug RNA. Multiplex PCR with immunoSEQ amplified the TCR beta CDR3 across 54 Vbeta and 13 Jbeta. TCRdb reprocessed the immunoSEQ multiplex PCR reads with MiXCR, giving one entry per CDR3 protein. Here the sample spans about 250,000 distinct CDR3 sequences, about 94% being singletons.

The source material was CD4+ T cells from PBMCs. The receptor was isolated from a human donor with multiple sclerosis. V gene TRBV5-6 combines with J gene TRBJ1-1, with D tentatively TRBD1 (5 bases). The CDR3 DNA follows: TGTGCCAGCAGCTTTCGGGACCTATTAAAGAGGACTGAAGCTTTCTTT. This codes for CASSFRDLLKRTEAFF. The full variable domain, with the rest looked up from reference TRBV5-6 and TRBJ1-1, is DAGVTQSPTHLIKTRGQQVTLRCSPKSGHDTVSWYQQALGQGPQFIFQYYEEEERQRGNFPDRFSGHQFPNYSSELNVNALLLGDSALYLCASSFRDLLKRTEAFFGQGTRLTVV.